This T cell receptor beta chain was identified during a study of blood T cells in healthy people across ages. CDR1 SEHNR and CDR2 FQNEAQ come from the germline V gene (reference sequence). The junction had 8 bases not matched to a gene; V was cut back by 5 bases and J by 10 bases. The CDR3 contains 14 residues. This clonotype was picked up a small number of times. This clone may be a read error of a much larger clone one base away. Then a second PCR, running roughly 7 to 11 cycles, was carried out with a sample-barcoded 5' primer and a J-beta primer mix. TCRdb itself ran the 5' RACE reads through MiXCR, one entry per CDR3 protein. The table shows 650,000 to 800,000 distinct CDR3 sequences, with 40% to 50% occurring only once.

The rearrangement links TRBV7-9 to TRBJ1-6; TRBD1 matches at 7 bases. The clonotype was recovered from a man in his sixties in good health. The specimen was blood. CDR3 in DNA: TGTGCCAGCAGCGCAGGACAGGAATTATCACCCCTCCACTTT. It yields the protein CASSAGQELSPLHF.